This is a list of T cell receptor beta chains from one sample in a study of T-cell reconstitution after alpha-beta-depleted transplantation in children. TCRdb used MiXCR to reprocess the PCR reads, holding one entry per CDR3 protein. This sample carries approximately 800,000 distinct CDR3 sequences, 15% to 20% of them seen once, and the ten largest clones take 5%. This sample comprised PBMCs, mostly from graft donor cells, obtained 360 days after TCRalphabeta/CD19-depleted stem cell transplant. The source of these receptors is a male patient younger than 18 who had a stem cell transplant for acute lymphoblastic leukemia, so the T cells may come from the graft donor. The CDR3 runs from the conserved cysteine through the conserved F or W. D genes are given only for firm matches. Clone size is stated in some rows and not others, as once, few, many or a class when expanded.

>few|TRBJ2-2|TRBV3-1|.
TGTGCCAGCAGCCAGAGAGGAACTACCGGGGAGCTGTTTTTT
CASSQRGTTGELFF
>.|TRBJ2-2|TRBV4-1|TRBD2
TGCGCCAGCAGCCGACCGGGTACGTCGGGAGGGCCGACCGGGGAGCTGTTTTTT
CASSRPGTSGGPTGELFF
>.|TRBJ2-7|TRBV6-1|.
TGTGCCAGCAGTGAACCGACAGGTTCCTACGAGCAGTACTTC
CASSEPTGSYEQYF
>.|TRBJ2-7|TRBV20-1|.
TGCAGTGCTCCCTCCCGTGGCAGTTCCCCGTACGAGCAGTACTTC
CSAPSRGSSPYEQYF
>few|TRBJ2-7|TRBV13|TRBD2
TGTGCCAGCAGCCCACCCCCATTAGCGGGAGTCTCCTACGAGCAGTACTTC
CASSPPPLAGVSYEQYF
>many|TRBJ1-3|TRBV4-1|.
TGCGCCAGCAGCCAAGGAAGGGTGCGAAACACCATATATTTT
CASSQGRVRNTIYF
>.|TRBJ2-4|TRBV4-1|TRBD1
TGCGCCAGCAGCCACAAAGTGGGGGACAGTCCCCTAGCCAAAAACATTCAGTACTTC
CASSHKVGDSPLAKNIQYF
>many|TRBJ2-7|TRBV12-3/TRBV12-4|.
TGTGCCAGCAGGCTGACAGCCTACTACGAGCAGTACTTC
CASRLTAYYEQYF
>.|TRBJ2-1|TRBV28|.
TGTGCCAGCAGTTTGTTGGTAGACTTATACAATGAGCAGTTCTTC
CASSLLVDLYNEQFF
>few|TRBJ2-3|TRBV20-1|TRBD2
TGCAGTGCTAGAGCTAGCGGGAGTCTAGATACGCAGTATTTT
CSARASGSLDTQYF
>few|TRBJ2-1|TRBV27|.
TGTGCCAGCAGTTATTTAGAACTAGGTGAGCAGTTCTTC
CASSYLELGEQFF
>.|TRBJ2-4|TRBV5-1|.
TGCGCCAGCAGCTTGCGGCCCACTCCCGACATTCAGTACTTC
CASSLRPTPDIQYF
>few|TRBJ1-2|TRBV29-1|.
TGCAGCGTGCCCCTCGGCCAGGGAGGCTACACCTTC
CSVPLGQGGYTF
>few|TRBJ2-7|TRBV3-1|TRBD1
TGTGCCAGCAGCCTCAGGACAGGGACCGGCATGGGAGAGCAGTACTTC
CASSLRTGTGMGEQYF
>.|TRBJ2-5|TRBV3-1|TRBD2
TGTGCCAGCACCCCGGCCACTAGCGGTAAAGAGACCCAGTACTTC
CASTPATSGKETQYF
>few|TRBJ2-1|TRBV20-1|TRBD2
TGCAGTGCTAGACCACTAGCGCACTCCTACAATGAGCAGTTCTTC
CSARPLAHSYNEQFF
>.|TRBJ2-7|TRBV4-2|.
TGTGCCAGCAGCCAAGAGGGTCCGGACGCGTCCTACGAGCAGTACTTC
CASSQEGPDASYEQYF
>.|TRBJ2-2|TRBV7-9|TRBD1
TGTGCCAGCAGGCTGACAGGGGCGAACACCGGGGAGCTGTTTTTT
CASRLTGANTGELFF
>.|TRBJ2-2|TRBV18|.
TGTGCCAGCTCACCAAGGTTAAGAGAGGGCAACACCGGGGAGCTGTTTTTT
CASSPRLREGNTGELFF
>.|TRBJ2-2|TRBV4-1|.
TGCGCCAGCAGCCAACCGTTCCCCCGAATAGACACCGGGGAGCTGTTTTTT
CASSQPFPRIDTGELFF
>.|TRBJ1-5|TRBV11-2|.
TGTGCCAGCAGCTTAACTCCGGGACTGGGTAGCGGTCAGCCCCAGCATTTT
CASSLTPGLGSGQPQHF
>.|TRBJ2-7|TRBV9|TRBD2
TGTGCCAGCAGCATAGGACTAGGTTCGTACGAGCAGTACTTC
CASSIGLGSYEQYF
>.|TRBJ2-2|TRBV5-5|.
TGTGCCAGCAGCACCCGACTAGGCGTGAACACCGGGGAGCTGTTTTTT
CASSTRLGVNTGELFF
>few|TRBJ1-1|TRBV12-3/TRBV12-4|.
TGTGCCAGCAGTTTTCGGCCGAGCACTGAAGCTTTCTTT
CASSFRPSTEAFF
>many|TRBJ2-1|TRBV5-1|.
TGCGCCAGCAGCTTGGACCTCAGGGGTAATGAGCAGTTCTTC
CASSLDLRGNEQFF
>few|TRBJ2-4|TRBV12-5|TRBD2
TGTGCTAGTGGTTTCGGGGGGGTGGACATTCAGTACTTC
CASGFGGVDIQYF
>few|TRBJ2-1|TRBV5-1|.
TGCGCCAGCAGCCTCCGGGACCCGGAAAACAATGAGCAGTTCTTC
CASSLRDPENNEQFF
>.|TRBJ2-5|TRBV15|.
TGTGCCACCAGCAGAGAACGGACGGGTGGTGTTGGTCCCCAGTACTTC
CATSRERTGGVGPQYF
>few|TRBJ1-4|TRBV12-3/TRBV12-4|.
TGTGCCAGCAGAACCTTACGCCAAAGGCGACTGTTTTTT
CASRTLRQRRLFF